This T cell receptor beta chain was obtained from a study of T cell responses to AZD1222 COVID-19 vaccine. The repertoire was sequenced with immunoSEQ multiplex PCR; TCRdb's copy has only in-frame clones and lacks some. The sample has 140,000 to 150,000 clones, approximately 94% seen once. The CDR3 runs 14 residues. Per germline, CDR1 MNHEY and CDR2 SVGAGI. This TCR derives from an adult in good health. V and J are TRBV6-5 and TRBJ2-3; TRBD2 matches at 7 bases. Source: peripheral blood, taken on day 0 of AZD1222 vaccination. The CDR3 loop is CAATSSIHSDTQYF. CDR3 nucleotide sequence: TGTGCGGCGACTAGCTCCATCCACTCCGATACGCAGTATTTT.